The clone carrying this TCR beta chain was picked up one time. The source of the sample is a study of blood T cell repertoires in COVID-19. For the study at large: Sources were T cells, B-cell-depleted T cells, or PBMCs; the material itself was cDNA or gDNA.

Seattle's enrolled individuals joined amid active infection and were then monitored longitudinally. In the authors' methods: Cell counts per sample came from amplifying reference gene primers. The data were produced by immunoSEQ multiplex PCR, yet TCRdb's version contains in-frame clones alone and is incomplete. For V, J and clone size, that table is used; D and trimming come from the DNA. The table lists approximately 280,000 clones, 90% of them singletons. This receptor was identified in a woman in her thirties with COVID-19, enrolled during active disease. The source material was peripheral blood.

For the CDR3, the DNA is TGTGCCAGCAGCCAAGGGGGGGACAGTAACTATGGCTACACCTTC. Its translation: CASSQGGDSNYGYTF. The rearrangement uses TRBV4-2 and TRBJ1-2; the match to TRBD1 covers 7 bases. The CDR3 is 15 residues long. Trimming cost V 1 base and J 1 base; bases outside gene matches: 3. In germline, CDR1 is LGHNA, CDR2 YNFKEQ.